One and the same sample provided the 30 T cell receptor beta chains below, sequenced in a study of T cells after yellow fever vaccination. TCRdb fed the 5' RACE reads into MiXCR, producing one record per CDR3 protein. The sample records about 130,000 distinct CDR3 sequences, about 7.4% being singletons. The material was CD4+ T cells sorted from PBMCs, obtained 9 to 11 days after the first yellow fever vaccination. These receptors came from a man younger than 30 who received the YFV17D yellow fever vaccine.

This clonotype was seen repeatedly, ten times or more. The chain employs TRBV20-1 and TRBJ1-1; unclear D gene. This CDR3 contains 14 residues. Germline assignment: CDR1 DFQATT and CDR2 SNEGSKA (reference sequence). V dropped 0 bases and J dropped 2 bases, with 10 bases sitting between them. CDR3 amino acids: CSARDRTSNTEAFF. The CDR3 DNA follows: TGCAGTGCTAGAGATCGTACATCTAACACTGAAGCTTTCTTT.

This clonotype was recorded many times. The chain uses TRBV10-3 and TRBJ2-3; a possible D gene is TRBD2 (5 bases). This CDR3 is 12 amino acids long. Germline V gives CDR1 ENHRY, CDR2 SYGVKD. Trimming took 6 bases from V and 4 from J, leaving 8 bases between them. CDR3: CAISAGADTQYF. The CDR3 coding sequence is TGTGCCATCAGCGCGGGTGCAGATACGCAGTATTTT.

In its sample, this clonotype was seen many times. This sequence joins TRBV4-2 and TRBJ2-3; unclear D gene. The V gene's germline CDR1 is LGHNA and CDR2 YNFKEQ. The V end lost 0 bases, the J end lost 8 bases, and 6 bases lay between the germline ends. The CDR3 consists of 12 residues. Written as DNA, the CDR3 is TGTGCCAGCAGCCAAGATGGGGTTACGCAGTATTTT. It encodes CASSQDGVTQYF.

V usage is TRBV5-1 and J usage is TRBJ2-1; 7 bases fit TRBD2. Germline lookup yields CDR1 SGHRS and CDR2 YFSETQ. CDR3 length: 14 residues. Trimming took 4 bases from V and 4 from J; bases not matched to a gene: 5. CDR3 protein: CASSAGGTYNEQFF. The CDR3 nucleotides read TGCGCCAGCAGCGCCGGGGGGACGTACAATGAGCAGTTCTTC.

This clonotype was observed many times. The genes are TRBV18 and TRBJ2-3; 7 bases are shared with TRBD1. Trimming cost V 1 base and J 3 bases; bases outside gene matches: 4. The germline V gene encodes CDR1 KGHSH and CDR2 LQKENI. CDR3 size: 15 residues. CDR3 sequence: CASSPRRQGTDTQYF. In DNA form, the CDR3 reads TGTGCCAGCTCACCACGACGACAGGGAACAGATACGCAGTATTTT.

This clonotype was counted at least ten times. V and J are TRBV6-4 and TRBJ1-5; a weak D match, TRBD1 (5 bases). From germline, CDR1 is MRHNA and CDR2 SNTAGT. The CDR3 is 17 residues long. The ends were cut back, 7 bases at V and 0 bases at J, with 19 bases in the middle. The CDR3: CASNASSGIHSNQPQHF. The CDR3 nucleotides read TGTGCCAGCAACGCCTCCTCAGGGATTCATAGCAATCAGCCCCAGCATTTT.

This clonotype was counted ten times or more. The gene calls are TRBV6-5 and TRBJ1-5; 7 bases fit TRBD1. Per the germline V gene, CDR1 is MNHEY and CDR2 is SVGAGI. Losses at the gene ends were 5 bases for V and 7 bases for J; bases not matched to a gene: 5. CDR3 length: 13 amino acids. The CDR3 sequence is CASSIDRAQPQHF. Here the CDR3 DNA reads TGTGCCAGCAGTATCGACAGGGCCCAGCCCCAGCATTTT.

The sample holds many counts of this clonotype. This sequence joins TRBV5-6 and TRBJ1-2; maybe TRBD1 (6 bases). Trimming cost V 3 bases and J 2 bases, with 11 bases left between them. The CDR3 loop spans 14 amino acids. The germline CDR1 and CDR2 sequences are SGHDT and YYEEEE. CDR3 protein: CASSSRDTNYGYTF. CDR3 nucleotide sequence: TGTGCCAGCAGCTCCAGGGACACCAACTATGGCTACACCTTC.

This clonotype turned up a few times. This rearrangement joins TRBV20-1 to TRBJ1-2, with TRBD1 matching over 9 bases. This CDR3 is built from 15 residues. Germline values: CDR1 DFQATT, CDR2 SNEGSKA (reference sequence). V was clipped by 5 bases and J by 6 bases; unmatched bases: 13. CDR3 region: CSADMGGQGMDGYTF. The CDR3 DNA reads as TGCAGTGCTGACATGGGAGGACAGGGGATGGATGGCTACACCTTC.

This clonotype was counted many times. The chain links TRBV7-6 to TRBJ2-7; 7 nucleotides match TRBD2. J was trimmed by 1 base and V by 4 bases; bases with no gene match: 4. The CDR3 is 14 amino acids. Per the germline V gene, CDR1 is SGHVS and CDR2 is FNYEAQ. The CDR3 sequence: CASSYASGSYEQYF. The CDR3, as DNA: TGTGCCAGCAGCTATGCTAGCGGATCCTACGAGCAGTACTTC.

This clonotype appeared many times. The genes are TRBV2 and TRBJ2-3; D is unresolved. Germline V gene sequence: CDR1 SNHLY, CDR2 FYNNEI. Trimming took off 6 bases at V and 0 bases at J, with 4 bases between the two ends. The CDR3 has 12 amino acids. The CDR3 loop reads CASRESTDTQYF. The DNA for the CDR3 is TGTGCCAGCAGAGAAAGCACAGATACGCAGTATTTT.

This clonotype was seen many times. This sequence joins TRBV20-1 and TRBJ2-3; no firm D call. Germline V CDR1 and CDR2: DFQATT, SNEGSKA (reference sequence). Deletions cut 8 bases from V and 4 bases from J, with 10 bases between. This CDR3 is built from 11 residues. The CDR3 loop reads CSPPQADTQYF. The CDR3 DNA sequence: TGCAGTCCGCCCCAGGCAGATACGCAGTATTTT.

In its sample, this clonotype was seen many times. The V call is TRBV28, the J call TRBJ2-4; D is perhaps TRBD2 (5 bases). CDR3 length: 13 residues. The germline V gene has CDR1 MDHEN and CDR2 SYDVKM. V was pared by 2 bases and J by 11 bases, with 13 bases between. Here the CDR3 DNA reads TGTGCCAGCAGTTTAGCGGGTCACCATTTTCAGTACTTC. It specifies CASSLAGHHFQYF.

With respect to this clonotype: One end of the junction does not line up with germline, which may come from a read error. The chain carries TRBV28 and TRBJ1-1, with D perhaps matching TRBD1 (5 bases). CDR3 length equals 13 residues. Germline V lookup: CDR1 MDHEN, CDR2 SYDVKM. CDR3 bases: TGTGCCAGCCGTTTGGGGGGAGGCACTGAAGCTTTCTTT. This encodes CASRLGGGTEAFF.

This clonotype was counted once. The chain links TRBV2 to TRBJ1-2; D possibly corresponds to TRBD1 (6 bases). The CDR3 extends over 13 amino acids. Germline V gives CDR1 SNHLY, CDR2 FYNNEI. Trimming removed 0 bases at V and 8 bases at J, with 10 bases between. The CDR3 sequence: CASSEALGGGYTF. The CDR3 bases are TGTGCCAGCAGTGAAGCGCTTGGGGGCGGCTACACCTTC.

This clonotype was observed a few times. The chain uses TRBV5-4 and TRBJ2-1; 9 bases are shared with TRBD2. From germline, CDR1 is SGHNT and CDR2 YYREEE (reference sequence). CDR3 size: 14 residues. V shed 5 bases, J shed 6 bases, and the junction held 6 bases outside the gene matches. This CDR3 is CASRERGAPNEQFF. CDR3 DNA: TGTGCCAGCAGAGAGCGGGGGGCTCCCAATGAGCAGTTCTTC.

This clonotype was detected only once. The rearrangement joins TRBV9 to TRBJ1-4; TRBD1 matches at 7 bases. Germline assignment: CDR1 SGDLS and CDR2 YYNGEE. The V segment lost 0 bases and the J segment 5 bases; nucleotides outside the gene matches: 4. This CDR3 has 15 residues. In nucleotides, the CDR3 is TGTGCCAGCAGCGTAGGGGACAGACCGAATGAAAAACTGTTTTTT. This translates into CASSVGDRPNEKLFF.

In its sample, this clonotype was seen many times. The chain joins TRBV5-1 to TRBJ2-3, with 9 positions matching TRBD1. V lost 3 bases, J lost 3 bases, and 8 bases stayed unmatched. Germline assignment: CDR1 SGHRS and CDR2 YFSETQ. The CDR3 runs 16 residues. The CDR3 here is CASSSEAGQGTDTQYF. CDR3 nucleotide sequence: TGCGCCAGCAGCTCTGAGGCAGGACAGGGGACAGATACGCAGTATTTT.

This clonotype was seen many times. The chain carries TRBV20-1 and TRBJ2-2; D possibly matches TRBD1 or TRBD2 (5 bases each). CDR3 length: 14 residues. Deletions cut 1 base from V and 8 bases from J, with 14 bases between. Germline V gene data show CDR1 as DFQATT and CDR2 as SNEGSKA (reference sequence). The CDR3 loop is CSARAGTLVGELFF. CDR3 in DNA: TGCAGTGCTAGAGCCGGGACCCTAGTTGGGGAGCTGTTTTTT.

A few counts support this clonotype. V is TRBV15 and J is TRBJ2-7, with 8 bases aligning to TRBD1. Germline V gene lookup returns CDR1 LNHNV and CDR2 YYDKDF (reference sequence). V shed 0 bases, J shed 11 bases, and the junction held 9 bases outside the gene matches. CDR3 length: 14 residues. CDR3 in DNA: TGTGCCACCAGCAGAGATCTGGGACAGGAGACGAAGTACTTC. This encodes CATSRDLGQETKYF.

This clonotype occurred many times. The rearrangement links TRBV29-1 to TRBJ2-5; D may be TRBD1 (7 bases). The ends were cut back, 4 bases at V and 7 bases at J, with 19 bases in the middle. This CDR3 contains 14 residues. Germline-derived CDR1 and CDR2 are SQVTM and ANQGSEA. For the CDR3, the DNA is TGCAGCGTTGGGCCGGACAGGAGGGGTGGGACCCAGTACTTC. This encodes CSVGPDRRGGTQYF.

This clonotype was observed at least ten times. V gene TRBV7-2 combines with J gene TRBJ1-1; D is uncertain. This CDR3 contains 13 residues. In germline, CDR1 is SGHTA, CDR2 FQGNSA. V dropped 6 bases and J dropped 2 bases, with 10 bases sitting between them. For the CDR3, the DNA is TGTGCCAGCAGAGACTCACTAAACACTGAAGCTTTCTTT. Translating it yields CASRDSLNTEAFF.

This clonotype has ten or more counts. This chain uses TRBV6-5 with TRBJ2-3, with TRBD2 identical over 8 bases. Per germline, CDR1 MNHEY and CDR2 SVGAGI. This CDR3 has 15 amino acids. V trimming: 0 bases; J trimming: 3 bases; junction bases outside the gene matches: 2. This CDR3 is CASSYSSGGTDTQYF. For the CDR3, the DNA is TGTGCCAGCAGTTACTCGAGCGGGGGAACAGATACGCAGTATTTT.

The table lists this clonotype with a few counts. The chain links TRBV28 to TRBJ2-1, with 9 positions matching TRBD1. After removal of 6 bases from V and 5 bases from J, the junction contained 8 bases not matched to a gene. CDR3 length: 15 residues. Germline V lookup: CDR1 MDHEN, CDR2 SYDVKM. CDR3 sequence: CASRLGQGLHNEQFF. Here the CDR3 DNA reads TGTGCCAGCAGACTCGGACAGGGGTTACACAATGAGCAGTTCTTC.

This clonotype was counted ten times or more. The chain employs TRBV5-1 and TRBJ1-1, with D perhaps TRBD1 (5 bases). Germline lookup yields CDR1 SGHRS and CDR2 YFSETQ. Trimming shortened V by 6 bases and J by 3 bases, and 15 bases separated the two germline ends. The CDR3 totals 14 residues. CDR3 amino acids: CASTDRKGDTEAFF. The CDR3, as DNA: TGCGCCAGCACCGACAGAAAAGGGGACACTGAAGCTTTCTTT.

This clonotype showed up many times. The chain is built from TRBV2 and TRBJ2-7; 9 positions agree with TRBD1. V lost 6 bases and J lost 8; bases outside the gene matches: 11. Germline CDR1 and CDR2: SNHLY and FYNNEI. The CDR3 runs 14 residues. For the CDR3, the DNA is TGTGCCAGCAGCGCCGGGACAGGGACTACGAAGCAGTACTTC. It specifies CASSAGTGTTKQYF.

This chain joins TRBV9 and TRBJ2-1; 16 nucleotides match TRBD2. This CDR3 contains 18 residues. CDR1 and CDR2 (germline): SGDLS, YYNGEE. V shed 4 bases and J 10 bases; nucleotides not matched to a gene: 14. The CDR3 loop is CASSIGPGTSGGAGEQFF. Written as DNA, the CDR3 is TGTGCCAGCAGCATAGGCCCCGGGACTAGCGGGGGGGCCGGCGAGCAGTTCTTC.

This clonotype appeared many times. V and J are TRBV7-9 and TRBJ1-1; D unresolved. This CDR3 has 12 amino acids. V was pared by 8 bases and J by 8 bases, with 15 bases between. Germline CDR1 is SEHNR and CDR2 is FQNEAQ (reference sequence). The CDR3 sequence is CASGSLGSEAFF. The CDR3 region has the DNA TGTGCCAGCGGCTCTTTGGGGTCCGAAGCTTTCTTT.

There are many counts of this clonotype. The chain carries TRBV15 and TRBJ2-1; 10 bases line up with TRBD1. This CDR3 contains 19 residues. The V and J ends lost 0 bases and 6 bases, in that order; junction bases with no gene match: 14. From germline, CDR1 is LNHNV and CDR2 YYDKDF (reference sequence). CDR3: CATSRDSTLGQGQSNEQFF. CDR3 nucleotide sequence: TGTGCCACCAGCAGAGATAGTACGTTGGGACAGGGGCAAAGCAATGAGCAGTTCTTC. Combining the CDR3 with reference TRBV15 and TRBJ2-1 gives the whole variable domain DAMVIQNPRYQVTQFGKPVTLSCSQTLNHNVMYWYQQKSSQAPKLLFHYYDKDFNNEADTPDNFQSRRPNTSFCFLDIRSPGLGDTAMYLCATSRDSTLGQGQSNEQFFGPGTRLTVL.

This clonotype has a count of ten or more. The CDR3 spells CAIRDPRQTYNSPLHF. The CDR3 DNA reads TGTGCCATCAGGGACCCAAGACAGACTTATAATTCACCCCTCCACTTT. The chain has TRBV10-3 and TRBJ1-6, with D possibly being TRBD1 (5 bases). The V and J ends lost 6 bases and 4 bases respectively, with 16 bases between them. The CDR3 is 16 amino acids. CDR1 ENHRY and CDR2 SYGVKD come from the germline V gene.